This TCR beta chain is from a study of control samples from healthy donors and cancer patients. Using immunoSEQ multiplex PCR, the repertoire was profiled, and TCRdb retains in-frame clones only, with some absent. The sample includes some 130,000 clones, approximately 90% of them seen just once. CDR1 MNHNY and CDR2 SVGAGI come from the germline V gene (reference sequence). The CDR3 is 13 residues long. Deletions cut 5 bases from V and 6 bases from J, with 11 bases between. The chain carries TRBV6-6 and TRBJ1-5; D is uncertain. The sequenced sample consisted of blood. The TCR sequence derives from a man aged 40-49 years in good health. CDR3 in amino acids: CASSVSYSQPQHF. The CDR3 DNA is TGTGCCAGCAGTGTCTCCTATTCTCAGCCCCAGCATTTT.